This T cell receptor (beta chain) was found in a study of breast tumors, draining lymph nodes, adjacent tissues. Overall study findings and caveats: Tumor TCR diversity was below lymph nodes but above nontumor tissue. Most tumor T cells seemingly derive from lymph node, then expand in tumor.

The CDR3 extends over 14 amino acids. The germline V and J ends were trimmed by 4 bases and 8 bases, with 15 bases remaining between them. In germline, CDR1 is MGHDK, CDR2 SYGVNS. This clonotype was observed once. Its antigen remains unidentified. TCRdb recomputed calls from the multiplex PCR reads with MiXCR, one row per CDR3 protein. This sample has fewer than 25,000 distinct CDR3 sequences, with approximately 40% found just once. The sample comprised breast tumor tissue. The sequence came from a female donor with breast cancer. Some clones in this sample may be carry-over from other donors' samples. The V gene is TRBV25-1, the J gene TRBJ2-4; the D gene is possibly TRBD1 (5 bases). CDR3 bases: TGTGCCAGCAGTGGTGGTAGGGGTCGGGACATTCAGTACTTC. Its translation: CASSGGRGRDIQYF.